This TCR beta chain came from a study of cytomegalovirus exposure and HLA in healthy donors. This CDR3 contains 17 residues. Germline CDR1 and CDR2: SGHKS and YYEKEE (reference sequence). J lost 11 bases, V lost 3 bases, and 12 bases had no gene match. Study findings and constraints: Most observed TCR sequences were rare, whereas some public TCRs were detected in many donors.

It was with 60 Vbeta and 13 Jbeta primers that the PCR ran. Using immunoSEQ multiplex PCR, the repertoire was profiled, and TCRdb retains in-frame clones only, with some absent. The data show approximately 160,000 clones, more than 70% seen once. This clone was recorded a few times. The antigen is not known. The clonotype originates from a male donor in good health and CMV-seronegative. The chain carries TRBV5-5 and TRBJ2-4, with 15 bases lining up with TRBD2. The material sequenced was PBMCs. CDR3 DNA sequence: TGTGCCAGCAGCTCTTCGCTCCGGACTAGCGGGGGGGGTGTTCAGTACTTC. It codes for CASSSSLRTSGGGVQYF.